Listed here is a single T cell receptor (beta chain). This sample is part of a study of blood T cell repertoires in COVID-19. Study overall: T cells, B-cell-depleted T cells, or PBMCs provided the cDNA or gDNA that served as material.

The method was immunoSEQ multiplex PCR; TCRdb's version includes in-frame clones alone and lacks a portion of them. Of 200,000 to 250,000 clones listed, roughly four fifths were seen once; the top ten hold approximately 12%. The CDR3 has 14 residues. Trimming took off 1 base at V and 1 base at J, with 7 bases between the two ends. Per germline, CDR1 SGHAT and CDR2 FQNNGV. The specimen sequenced was peripheral blood. This sequence was found in a woman aged 40-49 years with acute or convalescent COVID-19. This rearrangement joins TRBV11-2 to TRBJ2-5; D might be TRBD1 (5 bases). CDR3 in DNA: TGTGCCAGCAGCTTAGGACAGTTCCAAGAGACCCAGTACTTC. It specifies CASSLGQFQETQYF.